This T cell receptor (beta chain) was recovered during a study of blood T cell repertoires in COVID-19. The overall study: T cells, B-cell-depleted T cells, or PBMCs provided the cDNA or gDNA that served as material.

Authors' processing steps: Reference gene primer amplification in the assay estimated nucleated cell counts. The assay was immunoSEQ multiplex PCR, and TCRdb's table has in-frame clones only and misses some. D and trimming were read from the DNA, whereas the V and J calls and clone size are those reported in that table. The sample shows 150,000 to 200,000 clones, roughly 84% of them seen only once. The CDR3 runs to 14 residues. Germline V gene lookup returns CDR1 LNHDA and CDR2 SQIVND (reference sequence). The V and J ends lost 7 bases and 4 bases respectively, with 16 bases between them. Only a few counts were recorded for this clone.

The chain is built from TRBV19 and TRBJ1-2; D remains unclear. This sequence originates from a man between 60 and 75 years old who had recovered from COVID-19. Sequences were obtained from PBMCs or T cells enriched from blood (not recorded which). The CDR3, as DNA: TGTGCCAGTACCCGATCGACTGATTTCTATGGCTACACCTTC. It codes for CASTRSTDFYGYTF.